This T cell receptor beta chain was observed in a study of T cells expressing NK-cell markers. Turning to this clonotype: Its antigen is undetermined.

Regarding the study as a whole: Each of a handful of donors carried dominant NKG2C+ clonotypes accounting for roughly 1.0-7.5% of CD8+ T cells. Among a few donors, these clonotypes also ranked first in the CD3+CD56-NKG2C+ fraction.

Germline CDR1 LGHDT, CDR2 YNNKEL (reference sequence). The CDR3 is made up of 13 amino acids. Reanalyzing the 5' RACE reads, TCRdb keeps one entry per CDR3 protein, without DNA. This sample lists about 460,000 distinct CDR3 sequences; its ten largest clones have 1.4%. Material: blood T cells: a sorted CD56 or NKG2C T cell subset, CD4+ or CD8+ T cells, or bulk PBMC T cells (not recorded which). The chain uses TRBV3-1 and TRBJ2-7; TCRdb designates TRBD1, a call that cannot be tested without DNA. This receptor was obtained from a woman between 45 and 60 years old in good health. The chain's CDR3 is CASSQGAAYEQYF.